The 19 T cell receptor beta chains below were found in one sample sequenced in a study of blood T cells in healthy people across ages. Alongside a J-beta primer mix, a sample-barcoded 5' primer served in a second PCR lasting roughly 6 to 12 cycles. Via MiXCR, TCRdb re-called the 5' RACE reads, giving one row per CDR3 protein. The table lists approximately 800,000 distinct CDR3 sequences, about 46% of them singletons. Sequenced sample: blood. The receptor set was obtained from a man older than 75 in good health.

On this clonotype itself: This sequence may be a read error, since a much larger clone differs from it by one base. This rearrangement joins TRBV7-2 to TRBJ2-3, with D possibly TRBD2 on 5 matching bases. This CDR3 spans 16 amino acids. Germline assignment: CDR1 SGHTA and CDR2 FQGNSA. Trimming shortened V by 1 base and J by 0 bases, and 11 bases separated the two germline ends. The CDR3 loop is CASSLGVGVSTDTQYF. The CDR3 DNA reads TGTGCCAGCAGCTTAGGAGTCGGGGTTAGCACAGATACGCAGTATTTT.

J is TRBJ2-1 and V is TRBV6-2 or TRBV6-3; tentative D call: TRBD2 (7 bases). V was clipped by 8 bases and J by 10 bases, with 24 bases between them. Germline assignment: CDR1 MNHEY and CDR2 SVGEGT. The CDR3 loop spans 15 amino acids. CDR3 protein: CASYPGGANRIEQFF. CDR3 nucleotide sequence: TGTGCCAGCTACCCTGGGGGGGCCAACCGCATAGAGCAGTTCTTC.

The genes are TRBV4-2 and TRBJ2-5, with 7 bases lining up with TRBD2. Unmatched junction bases numbered 9, after V lost 5 bases and J lost 6 bases. The CDR3 is 14 amino acids. Germline V gives CDR1 LGHNA, CDR2 YNFKEQ. CDR3 residues: CASSAREGSQTQYF. The CDR3 DNA reads TGTGCCAGCAGCGCCAGGGAGGGCAGTCAGACCCAGTACTTC.

This clonotype was counted at least ten times. This rearrangement joins TRBV29-1 to TRBJ2-3; D is undetermined. CDR3 size: 14 residues. Germline lookup yields CDR1 SQVTM and CDR2 ANQGSEA. Trimming cost V 5 bases and J 0 bases, with 12 bases left between them. CDR3 in DNA: TGCAGCGTTAGTAACGGTCCTAGCACAGATACGCAGTATTTT. Its protein is CSVSNGPSTDTQYF.

The chain joins TRBV9 to TRBJ2-5; the match to TRBD2 covers 12 bases. Germline-derived CDR1 and CDR2 are SGDLS and YYNGEE. V was clipped by 3 bases and J by 4 bases; unmatched bases: 7. CDR3 length: 16 residues. CDR3 sequence: CASSDPVGLAGETQYF. In DNA form, the CDR3 reads TGTGCCAGCAGCGACCCGGTGGGACTAGCGGGAGAGACCCAGTACTTC.

A single count supports this clonotype. The CDR3 sequence: CSAPRTSGSDEQYF. The CDR3 DNA is TGCAGTGCTCCTAGGACTAGCGGGAGTGACGAGCAGTACTTC. This sequence joins TRBV20-1 and TRBJ2-7; 13 nucleotides align to TRBD2. The ends lost 5 bases at V and 5 bases at J; junction bases unmatched: 6. Germline V lookup: CDR1 DFQATT, CDR2 SNEGSKA (reference sequence). The CDR3 contains 14 residues.

The chain couples TRBV12-3 or TRBV12-4 to TRBJ1-2; D may be TRBD1 (6 bases). The V end lost 7 bases, the J end lost 2 bases, and 14 bases lay between the germline ends. The CDR3 has 14 residues. CDR3 in amino acids: CASNQGHTNYGYTF. CDR3 in DNA: TGTGCCAGCAATCAGGGACACACGAACTATGGCTACACCTTC.

V usage is TRBV4-1 and J usage is TRBJ2-1; D is undetermined. This CDR3 is built from 14 residues. Germline V gives CDR1 MGHRA, CDR2 YSYEKL. V was cut by 4 bases and J by 8 bases, with 15 bases left in between. CDR3 protein: CASSRTVPRDEQFF. CDR3 nucleotides: TGCGCCAGCAGCCGTACAGTACCTCGGGATGAGCAGTTCTTC.

This clonotype was seen at least ten times. The chain is built from TRBV30 and TRBJ2-6; 8 bases match TRBD2. Germline trimming cut 2 bases from V and 3 bases from J; bases unmatched to any gene: 3. The germline gives CDR1 GTSNPN, CDR2 SVGIG (reference sequence). CDR3 length: 15 amino acids. The DNA of the CDR3 is TGTGCCTGGAGTAAAGCGGGAGATGGGGCCAACGTCCTGACTTTC. This codes for CAWSKAGDGANVLTF.

This clonotype was seen more than once but under ten times. The chain is built from TRBV12-3 or TRBV12-4 and TRBJ2-5, with no clear D. V lost 6 bases and J lost 1, with 12 bases in between. This CDR3 is built from 14 residues. This chain's CDR3 is CASSNDILQETQYF. For the CDR3, the DNA is TGTGCCAGCAGCAATGACATACTCCAAGAGACCCAGTACTTC.

Ten or more counts support this clonotype. The chain is built from TRBV7-2 and TRBJ2-3; 12 bases fit TRBD2. The CDR3 length is 16 residues. The junction had 4 bases not matched to a gene; V was cut back by 5 bases and J by 1 base. Per the germline V gene, CDR1 is SGHTA and CDR2 is FQGNSA. DNA for the CDR3: TGTGCCAGCAGCCTAAGACTAGCGGGGGGCACAGATACGCAGTATTTT. Protein sequence: CASSLRLAGGTDTQYF. The variable domain in full, with the rest retrieved from reference TRBV7-2 and TRBJ2-3, is GAGVSQSPSNKVTEKGKDVELRCDPISGHTALYWYRQSLGQGLEFLIYFQGNSAPDKSGLPSDRFSAERTGGSVSTLTIQRTQQEDSAVYLCASSLRLAGGTDTQYFGPGTRLTVL.

V and J are TRBV7-6 and TRBJ1-4; D gene uncertain. The germline V gene has CDR1 SGHVS and CDR2 FNYEAQ. With 5 bases removed from V and 7 bases from J, the gap between germline ends came to 26 bases. This CDR3 has 18 residues. The CDR3 DNA reads TGTGCCAGCAGCCCTCGCCCTCCTGGCGGCGTGGGAGGTGAAAAACTGTTTTTT. Translated: CASSPRPPGGVGGEKLFF.

The rearrangement links TRBV19 to TRBJ2-1; perhaps TRBD2 as D (5 bases). Trimming stripped 7 bases from V and 2 bases from J, with 18 bases between. This CDR3 has 16 amino acids. Germline V CDR1 and CDR2: LNHDA, SQIVND (reference sequence). The CDR3 is CASKLGGATPYNEQFF. The CDR3 DNA sequence: TGTGCCAGTAAACTCGGAGGCGCAACCCCCTACAATGAGCAGTTCTTC. The complete variable domain, with remaining parts taken from reference TRBV19 and TRBJ2-1, reads DGGITQSPKYLFRKEGQNVTLSCEQNLNHDAMYWYRQDPGQGLRLIYYSQIVNDFQKGDIAEGYSVSREKKESFPLTVTSAQKNPTAFYLCASKLGGATPYNEQFFGPGTRLTVL.

As to this clonotype: Its ends do not fully match the called genes, so a read error is possible. The V gene is TRBV5-1, the J gene TRBJ2-6; a possible D gene is TRBD2 (6 bases). Germline V lookup: CDR1 SGHRS, CDR2 YFSETQ. The CDR3 is 16 amino acids. Written as DNA, the CDR3 is TGCGCCGGCAGCTTGGTGTCCGGGACTGGGGCCAACGTCCTGCCTTTC. It encodes CAGSLVSGTGANVLPF.

This clonotype was found a few times. This chain links TRBV4-1 with TRBJ2-3; TRBD2 matches at 8 bases. Germline values: CDR1 MGHRA, CDR2 YSYEKL. There are 15 residues in the CDR3. V lost 3 bases to trimming and J lost 2 bases; unmatched junction nucleotides: 4. CDR3 sequence: CASSHTSGYTDTQYF. The CDR3 DNA reads TGCGCCAGCAGCCACACTAGCGGATACACAGATACGCAGTATTTT.

This clonotype has just a few counts. The CDR3 region is CASSESSGRVNEQFF. The CDR3 region has the DNA TGTGCCAGCAGTGAGTCTAGCGGGAGGGTCAATGAGCAGTTCTTC. The chain has TRBV2 and TRBJ2-1, with 12 bases identical to TRBD2. From germline, CDR1 is SNHLY and CDR2 FYNNEI. V was clipped by 3 bases and J by 6 bases; unmatched bases: 3. The CDR3 has 15 residues.

The CDR3 loop reads CATSDPGTENFYGYTF. The CDR3 bases are TGTGCCACCAGTGACCCCGGGACAGAAAACTTCTATGGCTACACCTTC. This chain joins TRBV24-1 and TRBJ1-2; 7 nucleotides line up with TRBD1. The CDR3 consists of 16 residues. V gave up 4 bases and J gave up 4 bases; unmatched junction bases: 11. The germline CDR1 and CDR2 sequences are KGHDR and SFDVKD.

This clonotype was counted at least ten times. At one end the junction does not follow the germline gene, possibly because of a read error. This CDR3 is CASSPGQPYEQYF. Here the CDR3 DNA reads TGCGCCAGCAGCCCAGGACAGCCCTACGAGCAGTACTTC. V gene TRBV5-6 combines with J gene TRBJ2-7; possible D gene TRBD1, 6 bases. Germline assignment: CDR1 SGHDT and CDR2 YYEEEE. The CDR3 consists of 13 residues. The full variable domain, in which reference TRBV5-6 and TRBJ2-7 provide the parts outside the CDR3, is DAGVTQSPTHLIKTRGQQVTLRCSPKSGHDTVSWYQQALGQGPQFIFQYYEEEERQRGNFPDRFSGHQFPNYSSELNVNALLLGDSALYLCASSPGQPYEQYFGPGTRLTVT.

This rearrangement joins TRBV20-1 to TRBJ2-1, with TRBD2 identical over 12 bases. This CDR3 has 15 residues. The germline gives CDR1 DFQATT, CDR2 SNEGSKA (reference sequence). Trimming removed 5 bases from V and 9 bases from J; junction bases left unmatched: 11. CDR3 amino acids: CSAQFLAGGEGEQFF. The CDR3, as DNA: TGCAGTGCTCAGTTCCTAGCGGGAGGGGAAGGTGAGCAGTTCTTC.